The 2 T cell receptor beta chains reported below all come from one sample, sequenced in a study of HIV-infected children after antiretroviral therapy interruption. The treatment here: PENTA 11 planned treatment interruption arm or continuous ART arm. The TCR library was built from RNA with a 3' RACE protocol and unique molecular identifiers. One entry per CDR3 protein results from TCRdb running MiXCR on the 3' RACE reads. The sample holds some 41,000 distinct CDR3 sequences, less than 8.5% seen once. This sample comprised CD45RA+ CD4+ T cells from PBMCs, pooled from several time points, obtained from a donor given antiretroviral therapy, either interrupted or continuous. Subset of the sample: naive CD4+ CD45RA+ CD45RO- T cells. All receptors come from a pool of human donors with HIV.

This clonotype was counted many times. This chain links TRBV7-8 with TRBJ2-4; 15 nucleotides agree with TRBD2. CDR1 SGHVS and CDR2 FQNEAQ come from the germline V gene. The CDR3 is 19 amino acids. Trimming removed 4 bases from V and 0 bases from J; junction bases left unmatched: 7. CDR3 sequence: CASSSGLAGGSQAKNIQYF. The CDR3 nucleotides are TGTGCCAGCAGCTCAGGACTAGCGGGAGGGTCCCAAGCCAAAAACATTCAGTACTTC.

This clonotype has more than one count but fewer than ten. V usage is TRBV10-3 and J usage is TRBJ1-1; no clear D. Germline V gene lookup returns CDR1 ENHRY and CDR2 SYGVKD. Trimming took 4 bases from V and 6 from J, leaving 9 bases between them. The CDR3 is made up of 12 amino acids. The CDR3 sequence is CAISGASSEAFF. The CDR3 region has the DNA TGTGCCATCAGTGGGGCGTCTTCTGAAGCTTTCTTT.